The clone carrying this TCR beta chain was seen a handful of times. The antigen is unknown. From germline, CDR1 is DFQATT and CDR2 SNEGSKA (reference sequence). The CDR3 loop spans 15 amino acids. Trimming removed 4 bases from V and 5 bases from J; junction bases left unmatched: 7. This record comes from a study of T-cell reconstitution after alpha-beta-depleted transplantation in children. The study's findings and limits: The high TCRbeta diversity at day 60 in some patients came from surviving recipient T cells and thymic progenitors.

Unique molecular identifiers were used to barcode this TCRbeta library. Each CDR3 protein is one row after TCRdb ran MiXCR on the PCR reads. The sample comprises about 440,000 distinct CDR3 sequences, about 40% of which are singletons, and approximately 25% rests with the top ten. This specimen was PBMCs, taken before TCRalphabeta/CD19-depleted stem cell transplant. V usage is TRBV20-1 and J usage is TRBJ2-1; 11 bases fit TRBD2. The sequence came from a girl aged 2-10 years with aplastic anemia, due to receive a stem cell transplant. CDR3 sequence (DNA): TGCAGTGCTATAAGCTTAGCGGGAGGGAACAATGAGCAGTTCTTC. Translated, it gives CSAISLAGGNNEQFF.